This T cell receptor beta chain is drawn from a study of CD8+ T cells in alopecia areata. This CDR3 has 17 residues. V was cut by 3 bases and J by 0 bases, with 17 bases left in between. CDR1 is NNHDY, CDR2 SYVADS, per germline. As for this clone: Each gene name is a mouse one. The read stops 4 residues short of the end of the CDR3; the missing end is completed from the germline J gene.

cDNA reverse transcribed from extracted RNA served as the sequencing template. Profiling relied on immunoSEQ multiplex PCR, and the TCRdb table lists in-frame clones only, not all of them. The record shows around 100,000 clones for this sample, with no singletons present. The origin of this receptor is a C3H/HeJ mouse with alopecia areata. MHC haplotype of the strain: H2-k. Sequenced input: lesional skin. The rearrangement uses TRBV13-3 and TRBJ2-3; TRBD1 is a possible D gene (6 bases). This chain's CDR3 is CASSAPRDKTSAETLYF. CDR3 DNA, as far as it was read: TGTGCCAGCAGTGCCCCCCGGGACAAAACTAGTGCAGAA.